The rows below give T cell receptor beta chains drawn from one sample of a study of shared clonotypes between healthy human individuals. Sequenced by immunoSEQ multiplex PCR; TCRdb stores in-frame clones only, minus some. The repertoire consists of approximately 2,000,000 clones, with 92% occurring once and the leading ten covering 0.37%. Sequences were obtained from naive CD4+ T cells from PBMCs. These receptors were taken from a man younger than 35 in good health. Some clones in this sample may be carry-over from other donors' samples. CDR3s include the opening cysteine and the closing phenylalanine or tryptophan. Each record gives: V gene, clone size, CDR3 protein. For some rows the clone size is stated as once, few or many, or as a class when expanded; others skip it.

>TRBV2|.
CASSVSGSSYEQYF
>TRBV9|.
CASSLSSGSYNEQFF
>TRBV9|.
CASSVTSGTYEQYF
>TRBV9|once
CASSDPSTGGPSREQYF
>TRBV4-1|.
CASSRPDRDTEAFF
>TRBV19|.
CASSNVYYGYTF
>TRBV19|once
CASSPRAANTGELFF
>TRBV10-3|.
CAISESARGYTF
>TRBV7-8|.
CASSSRLGGERTSGILEQYF
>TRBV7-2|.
CASSSLAGTGVTEAFF
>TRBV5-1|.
CASSEAGEETQYF
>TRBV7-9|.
CASSSPWTSYEQYF
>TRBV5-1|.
CASSLATSGPTDTQYF
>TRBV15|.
CAITTGARGETQYF
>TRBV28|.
CASSRDRGNHNQPQHF
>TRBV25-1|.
CASSGQGAQPQHF
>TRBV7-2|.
CASSLEANTEAFF
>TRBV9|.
CASNGRGDTDTQYF
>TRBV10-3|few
CAISESMVLNTEAFF
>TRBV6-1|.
CASSITIEGGELFF
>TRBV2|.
CASTSPTASQETQYF
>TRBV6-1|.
CASSATRREGAVRETQYF
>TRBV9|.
CASSPTGREGEKLFF
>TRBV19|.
CASSFIGPPNTEAFF
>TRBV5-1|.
CASSFTVNTDTQYF
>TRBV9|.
CASSPWGAGARSYEQYF
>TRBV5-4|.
CASSSGPPPGANVLTF
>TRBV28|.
CASSAGAEETQYF
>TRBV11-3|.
CASSFLPDTEAFF
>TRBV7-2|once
CASRKQIAETTPNEQFF
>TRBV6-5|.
CASSPSGMNQETQYF
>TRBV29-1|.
CSVEVRGRDTDTQYF
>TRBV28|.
CASSLYGGGLEARDTQYF
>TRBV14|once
CASSQGTSGRWDNEQFF
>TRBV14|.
CASSPRERAGSYEQYF
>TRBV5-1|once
CASSRGAAKETQYF
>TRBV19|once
CASSLGSAGSNQPQHF
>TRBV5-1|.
CASSGGGSSGANVLTF
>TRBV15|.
CATSSLRDVDNEQFF
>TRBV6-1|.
CASSGGLAGQYIQYF
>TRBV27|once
CASSLRGSSQETQYF
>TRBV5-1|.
CASSWDRAADNEQFF
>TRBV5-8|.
CASSYAGWGPYEQYF
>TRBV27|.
CASSPYPGSPYEQYF
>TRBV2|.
CASRETGHAGELFF
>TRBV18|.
CASSRYRTSGYYEQYF
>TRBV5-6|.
CASSLADVQYF
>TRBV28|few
CASTTWGNQPQHF
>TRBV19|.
CASSTYLPNTEAFF
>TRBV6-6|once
CASKPSDRGREKLFF
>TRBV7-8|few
CASSLGFDRPNSRLGQYF
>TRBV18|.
CASSPRQGDFSTEAFF
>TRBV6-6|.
CASSSPTGNYEQYF
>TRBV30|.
CAWSPLTVAGNTIYF
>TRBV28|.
CASSLPGPNTDTQYF
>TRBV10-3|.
CAISEPVRGRGHNEQFF
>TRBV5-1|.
CASSLTSTDTQYF
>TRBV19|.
CASSVGLKPQHF
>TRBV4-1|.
CASSHRSPITTNEKLFF
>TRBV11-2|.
CASSLFRAGNSPLHF